This T cell receptor (beta chain) was sequenced during a study of T cell responses to AZD1222 COVID-19 vaccine. TCRdb's table, derived via immunoSEQ multiplex PCR, lists solely in-frame clones and lacks some. The sample includes tens of thousands of clones, approximately 90% of them seen just once. Per germline, CDR1 LGHNA and CDR2 YNFKEQ. V gave up 1 base and J gave up 0 bases, with 12 bases separating them. CDR3 length equals 17 residues. Specimen: peripheral blood, collected 28 days after the second AZD1222 dose. The chain has TRBV4-2 and TRBJ2-2; either TRBD1 or TRBD2 may supply D (5 bases each). The sequence derives from an adult who received the AZD1222 COVID-19 vaccine. The CDR3 sequence: CASSQGPGPPNTGELFF. CDR3 bases: TGTGCCAGCAGCCAAGGCCCGGGGCCGCCGAACACCGGGGAGCTGTTTTTT.